A selection of T cell receptor beta chains follows, all from one sample in a study of blood T cell repertoires in COVID-19. Libraries were prepared by immunoSEQ multiplex PCR; TCRdb keeps only in-frame clonotypes and omits some of them. The data contain 180,000 or so clones, around 83% of them seen just once; the ten biggest clones take up around 5.2%. Sequenced sample: peripheral blood. Receptors were obtained from an elderly woman with acute or convalescent COVID-19. The CDR3 runs from the conserved cysteine through the conserved F or W. The D gene is left open where the match is weak. Clone size, where shown, is once, few, many, or a class for clones that have expanded.

clone size	V gene	J gene	D gene	CDR3 protein	CDR3 DNA
once	TRBV2	TRBJ1-5	.	CASGVSGGDQPQHF	TGTGCCAGCGGAGTGTCGGGAGGGGATCAGCCCCAGCATTTT
.	TRBV7-6	TRBJ1-4	.	CASSLGEPRGEKLFF	TGTGCCAGCAGCTTGGGAGAACCCCGAGGGGAAAAACTGTTTTTT
.	TRBV4-1	TRBJ1-2	.	CASSQDKRRSYTF	TGCGCCAGCAGCCAAGATAAGAGGCGAAGCTACACCTTC
.	TRBV6-5	TRBJ2-5	TRBD1	CASSWDRARLETQYF	TGTGCCAGCAGCTGGGACAGGGCGAGGTTGGAGACCCAGTACTTC
.	TRBV7-9	TRBJ2-7	.	CASSLEYGSTPYEQYF	TGTGCCAGCAGCTTAGAGTACGGGAGTACCCCCTACGAGCAGTACTTC
.	TRBV7-2	TRBJ1-2	.	CASSLTGRYGYTF	TGTGCCAGCAGCTTAACTGGGCGCTATGGCTACACCTTC
few	TRBV18	TRBJ1-6	.	CASSPDSPSPLHF	TGTGCCAGCTCACCAGACAGCCCTTCACCCCTCCACTTT
once	TRBV5-5	TRBJ2-3	.	CASSPWQAFTDTQYF	TGTGCCAGCAGCCCCTGGCAGGCTTTCACAGATACGCAGTATTTT
.	TRBV7-2	TRBJ2-3	.	CASSLAAGVDTQYF	TGTGCCAGCAGCTTAGCGGCTGGTGTAGATACGCAGTATTTT
.	TRBV5-1	TRBJ2-2	.	CASSLEGTGELFF	TGCGCCAGCAGCTTGGAGGGGACCGGGGAGCTGTTTTTT
.	TRBV7-8	TRBJ1-4	.	CASSLDRARNEKLFF	TGTGCCAGCAGCTTAGACAGGGCGAGGAATGAAAAACTGTTTTTT
.	TRBV6-5	TRBJ1-1	TRBD1	CASSYSGQQNTEAFF	TGTGCCAGCAGTTACTCGGGACAGCAGAACACTGAAGCTTTCTTT
.	TRBV7-8	TRBJ1-3	.	CASSLLGVSGNTIYF	TGTGCCAGCAGCTTACTGGGCGTCTCTGGAAACACCATATATTTT
.	TRBV7-2	TRBJ2-1	TRBD2	CASSVRAGLSYNEQFF	TGTGCCAGCAGCGTTCGAGCGGGACTGTCCTACAATGAGCAGTTCTTC
.	TRBV3-1/TRBV3-2	TRBJ2-5	TRBD2	CASSRKRLAVTQETQYF	TGTGCCAGCAGCCGAAAAAGACTAGCGGTAACCCAAGAGACCCAGTACTTC
.	TRBV6-5	TRBJ1-1	TRBD1	CASSYSGTGNTEAFF	TGTGCCAGCAGTTACTCAGGGACAGGGAACACTGAAGCTTTCTTT
.	TRBV5-1	TRBJ1-2	.	CASSLAALGPYF	TGCGCCAGCAGCTTGGCTGCTTTGGGCCCGTACTTC
.	TRBV28	TRBJ2-3	.	CASSQRLGADTQYF	TGTGCCAGCAGTCAGCGGCTTGGGGCAGATACGCAGTATTTT
once	TRBV2	TRBJ2-1	TRBD2	CASSKLLAGGTDEQFF	TGTGCCAGCAGTAAACTACTAGCGGGAGGTACCGATGAGCAGTTCTTC
few	TRBV7-8	TRBJ1-2	.	CASSPSTYGYTF	TGTGCCAGCAGCCCCTCTACCTATGGCTACACCTTC
.	TRBV5-1	TRBJ1-1	TRBD1	CASRHQAGGANTEAFF	TGCGCCAGCAGACATCAGGCAGGGGGAGCGAACACTGAAGCTTTCTTT
.	TRBV19	TRBJ2-7	TRBD2	CASSTKRESTYEQYF	TGTGCCAGTAGTACGAAGCGGGAGAGCACTTACGAGCAGTACTTC
.	TRBV30	TRBJ1-6	.	CAWTGGKGGSPLHF	TGTGCCTGGACTGGGGGGAAAGGTGGCTCACCCCTCCACTTT
.	TRBV18	TRBJ1-1	.	CASSPFLQGPSTEAFF	TGTGCCAGCTCGCCGTTTTTACAGGGACCCTCCACTGAAGCTTTCTTT
.	TRBV18	TRBJ2-3	TRBD1	CASSPQDRLSTDTQYF	TGTGCCAGCTCACCCCAGGACAGGTTAAGCACAGATACGCAGTATTTT
few	TRBV7-8	TRBJ2-5	.	CASSLFRETQYF	TGTGCCAGCAGCCTGTTTCGAGAGACCCAGTACTTC
.	TRBV28	TRBJ1-4	TRBD1	CASSSTGTGKEKLFF	TGTGCCAGCAGTTCTACCGGGACAGGGAAGGAAAAACTGTTTTTT
.	TRBV28	TRBJ1-5	TRBD1	CASRQQGSGAVGPQHF	TGTGCCAGCAGACAACAGGGGTCGGGGGCGGTGGGGCCCCAGCATTTT
.	TRBV12-3/TRBV12-4	TRBJ2-5	.	CASSPPGETQYF	TGTGCCAGCAGCCCCCCCGGAGAGACCCAGTACTTC
.	TRBV30	TRBJ2-2	.	CAWSVLARYTGELFF	TGTGCCTGGAGTGTACTAGCCCGGTATACGGGGGAGCTGTTTTTT
.	TRBV7-9	TRBJ1-3	TRBD1	CASSLTGGSTGNTIYF	TGTGCCAGCAGCCTCACAGGGGGGAGCACTGGAAACACCATATATTTT
.	TRBV4-3	TRBJ1-2	.	CASSRKADINYGYTF	TGCGCCAGCAGCCGAAAGGCGGACATAAACTATGGCTACACCTTC
.	TRBV5-5	TRBJ1-1	.	CASRRIPSTEAFF	TGTGCCAGCAGGAGAATCCCCTCTACTGAAGCTTTCTTT
.	TRBV28	TRBJ1-2	.	CASSSGTHYGYTF	TGTGCCAGCAGTTCCGGGACACACTATGGCTACACCTTC
.	TRBV19	TRBJ1-6	TRBD1	CASSKNTGTVLPPLHF	TGTGCCAGTAGTAAAAACACCGGGACAGTCCTTCCACCCCTCCACTTT
once	TRBV3-1/TRBV3-2	TRBJ2-7	.	CASSPPSYEQYF	TGTGCCAGCAGCCCCCCGAGCTACGAGCAGTACTTC
few	TRBV7-9	TRBJ2-6	.	CASSQSGFRGSSGANVLTF	TGTGCCAGCAGCCAGTCAGGATTTCGGGGGTCCTCTGGGGCCAACGTCCTGACTTTC
.	TRBV6-2/TRBV6-3	TRBJ2-3	.	CASSNVDFTDTQYF	TGTGCCAGCAGCAACGTAGACTTTACAGATACGCAGTATTTT
.	TRBV5-6	TRBJ2-3	.	CASSAGLSRTDTQYF	TGTGCCAGCAGCGCGGGACTCTCCCGCACAGATACGCAGTATTTT
.	TRBV15	TRBJ2-1	TRBD1	CATSSWTRTGKNEQFF	TGTGCCACCAGCAGTTGGACCAGGACAGGGAAGAATGAGCAGTTCTTC
.	TRBV28	TRBJ1-1	.	CASSPRGAGYTEAFF	TGTGCCAGCAGCCCCCGGGGGGCTGGGTACACTGAAGCTTTCTTT
.	TRBV3-1/TRBV3-2	TRBJ2-7	.	CASSYTSGEQYF	TGTGCCAGCAGCTACACATCAGGCGAGCAGTACTTC
.	TRBV25-1	TRBJ2-5	.	CASSAHRKQETQYF	TGTGCCAGCAGTGCCCACAGGAAGCAAGAGACCCAGTACTTC
.	TRBV7-8	TRBJ2-7	.	CASSRTISSYEQYF	TGTGCCAGCAGCCGTACTATCAGCTCCTACGAGCAGTACTTC
.	TRBV29-1	TRBJ2-7	.	CSVEDQGLKYF	TGCAGCGTTGAAGATCAGGGACTTAAGTACTTC
.	TRBV19	TRBJ2-1	.	CASSNPSSVRSYNEQFF	TGTGCCAGTAGTAACCCCTCTTCGGTACGCTCCTACAATGAGCAGTTCTTC
.	TRBV3-1/TRBV3-2	TRBJ2-7	.	CASSRQVHYEQYF	TGTGCCAGCAGCCGTCAGGTTCACTACGAGCAGTACTTC
.	TRBV18	TRBJ1-1	.	CASSLQGDTEAFF	TGTGCCAGCTCGCTTCAGGGCGACACTGAAGCTTTCTTT
.	TRBV6-2/TRBV6-3	TRBJ2-1	TRBD2	CASSTRLAGVNEQFF	TGTGCCAGCAGTACCCGACTAGCGGGGGTCAATGAGCAGTTCTTC
.	TRBV19	TRBJ2-2	.	CASSIRGPGELFF	TGTGCCAGTAGTATTAGAGGGCCCGGGGAGCTGTTTTTT
.	TRBV18	TRBJ2-1	TRBD2	CASSPPPSGREQFF	TGTGCCAGCTCACCACCCCCTAGCGGGAGGGAGCAGTTCTTC
.	TRBV9	TRBJ1-6	.	CASSVGDSPLHF	TGTGCCAGCAGCGTCGGAGACTCACCCCTCCACTTT